This TCR beta chain was sequenced for a study of cytomegalovirus exposure and HLA in healthy donors. This CDR3 has 17 amino acids. The germline gives CDR1 LNHNV, CDR2 YYDKDF (reference sequence). The V and J ends lost 1 base and 1 base respectively, with 14 bases between them. Study conclusions and caveats: Cytomegalovirus status, reportedly, was diagnosed with high specificity and sensitivity by the classifier.

On this clone itself: Its antigen remains unidentified.

Generated by immunoSEQ multiplex PCR, the TCRdb table keeps only in-frame clones and is missing some. Found here are 130,000 or so clones, roughly 90% of them singletons; the top ten hold about 3.7%. The sequence was collected from a man aged 25 to 45 in good health and CMV-seronegative. J is TRBJ1-5 and V is TRBV15; D uncertain. Input material: PBMCs. CDR3 nucleotide sequence: TGTGCCACCAGCAGAGGAGTTTGGGGAGGGAGCAATCAGCCCCAGCATTTT. Its protein product is CATSRGVWGGSNQPQHF.